This TCR beta chain was identified in a study of CD8 T cells in ankylosing spondylitis. The CDR3 totals 14 residues. CDR1 is SGHRS, CDR2 YFSETQ, per germline. After removal of 3 bases from V and 4 bases from J, the junction contained 3 bases not matched to a gene. Researchers built TCR beta libraries using quantitative 5'-RACE with molecular barcodes. TCRdb reprocessed the 5' RACE reads with MiXCR, giving one entry per CDR3 protein. The data contain around 280,000 distinct CDR3 sequences, 20% of them singletons. The rearrangement links TRBV5-1 to TRBJ2-1, with 8 bases matching TRBD2. The sequence came from a male donor with ankylosing spondylitis or in good health (not recorded which). Sequenced: blood, either unsorted or a sorted T cell fraction (not recorded which). DNA of the CDR3: TGCGCCAGCAGCTCTAGCGGGTCGTACAATGAGCAGTTCTTC. This gives the protein CASSSSGSYNEQFF.